These 12 T cell receptor beta chains were all obtained from the same sample, sequenced in a study of cytomegalovirus exposure and HLA in healthy donors. Assay used: immunoSEQ multiplex PCR; TCRdb lists only in-frame clones, some missing. This table has about 110,000 clones, around 95% appearing once. The specimen sequenced was PBMCs. These receptors were collected from a woman aged 18-30 years in good health and CMV-seronegative.

The rearrangement links TRBV5-4 to TRBJ1-2, with TRBD1 identical over 7 bases. Germline V CDR1 and CDR2: SGHNT, YYREEE (reference sequence). There are 14 residues in the CDR3. V trimming: 1 base; J trimming: 7 bases; junction bases outside the gene matches: 7. DNA of the CDR3: TGTGCCAGCAGCTTGTATGGGACAGCAGGTGGCTACACCTTC. Amino acids: CASSLYGTAGGYTF.

The V call is TRBV27, the J call TRBJ2-3; 10 nucleotides match TRBD2. V dropped 2 bases and J dropped 5; count of bases not matched to a gene: 7. Germline V gene lookup returns CDR1 MNHEY and CDR2 SMNVEV (reference sequence). The CDR3 consists of 16 residues. The CDR3 DNA reads TGTGCCAGCAGTTTACCAAGCGGGGGGGCCGTAGATACGCAGTATTTT. Protein product: CASSLPSGGAVDTQYF.

The rearrangement links TRBV5-1 to TRBJ2-2; the match to TRBD1 covers 10 bases. This CDR3 is 16 amino acids long. Germline V gene lookup returns CDR1 SGHRS and CDR2 YFSETQ. With 6 bases clipped from V and 3 bases from J, the junction kept 8 bases outside the gene matches. CDR3 sequence (DNA): TGCGCCAGCATAGGGACCGGGACAGGGGACACCGGGGAGCTGTTTTTT. Translating it yields CASIGTGTGDTGELFF.

The chain carries TRBV19 and TRBJ2-5, with unresolved D. The V gene lost 2 bases and the J gene lost 5 bases, with 12 bases spanning the gap. There are 14 residues in the CDR3. Germline V gene lookup returns CDR1 LNHDA and CDR2 SQIVND (reference sequence). The CDR3 DNA reads TGTGCCAGTAGTATACCCAGGAAATGGGAGACCCAGTACTTC. Protein: CASSIPRKWETQYF.

V gene TRBV6-4 combines with J gene TRBJ2-2; 7 bases agree with TRBD1. The CDR3 sequence is 14 residues long. The germline gives CDR1 MRHNA, CDR2 SNTAGT. V was clipped by 2 bases and J by 6 bases; unmatched bases: 3. CDR3: CASSDRGLAGELFF. The CDR3 nucleotides read TGTGCCAGCAGTGACAGGGGGCTCGCCGGGGAGCTGTTTTTT.

The CDR3 nucleotides read TGTGCCAGCAGCTTAGACCCGGGTTACAATGAGCAGTTCTTC. Protein sequence: CASSLDPGYNEQFF. V and J are TRBV7-9 and TRBJ2-1; D gene unclear. The CDR3 spans 14 residues. Germline-derived CDR1 and CDR2 are SEHNR and FQNEAQ (reference sequence). V lost 1 base and J 4 bases, leaving 8 bases between the germline ends.

This chain connects TRBV7-2 to TRBJ2-2, with 8 positions matching TRBD1. This CDR3 spans 16 amino acids. The V gene's germline CDR1 is SGHTA and CDR2 FQGNSA. J was trimmed by 5 bases and V by 5 bases; bases with no gene match: 10. The CDR3 DNA is TGTGCCAGCAGCCCTCGGACAGGGTCGGGTACCGGGGAGCTGTTTTTT. This translates into CASSPRTGSGTGELFF. The whole variable domain, filled in from reference TRBV7-2 and TRBJ2-2, reads GAGVSQSPSNKVTEKGKDVELRCDPISGHTALYWYRQSLGQGLEFLIYFQGNSAPDKSGLPSDRFSAERTGGSVSTLTIQRTQQEDSAVYLCASSPRTGSGTGELFFGEGSRLTVL.

V is TRBV5-1 and J is TRBJ2-2; D gene uncertain. Trimming removed 0 bases from V and 4 bases from J, with 4 bases in between. The CDR3 is 13 residues long. Germline CDR1 is SGHRS and CDR2 is YFSETQ. The CDR3 protein is CASSLALTGELFF. The CDR3 DNA reads TGCGCCAGCAGCTTGGCCCTCACCGGGGAGCTGTTTTTT.

This rearrangement joins TRBV2 to TRBJ1-1; 7 bases align to TRBD1. V was clipped by 4 bases and J by 8 bases; unmatched bases: 16. The CDR3 is made up of 16 amino acids. Looked up from germline, CDR1 is SNHLY and CDR2 is FYNNEI. The CDR3 DNA is TGTGCCAGCAGTGTAACGGCAGGGGGTGGCCCTGTGGAAGCTTTCTTT. It translates to CASSVTAGGGPVEAFF.

This chain joins TRBV2 and TRBJ2-5; 7 bases match TRBD1. V dropped 6 bases and J dropped 2; count of bases not matched to a gene: 12. In germline, CDR1 is SNHLY, CDR2 FYNNEI. CDR3 length: 16 amino acids. For the CDR3, the DNA is TGTGCCAGCAGGGACGACCCTGGGACAGTACAAGAGACCCAGTACTTC. It is translated as CASRDDPGTVQETQYF.

The genes are TRBV19 and TRBJ1-1; D unclear. The CDR3 extends over 15 amino acids. Germline V gene data show CDR1 as LNHDA and CDR2 as SQIVND (reference sequence). Deletions cut 2 bases from V and 2 bases from J, with 12 bases between. The CDR3 loop is CASSIFHGFNTEAFF. The CDR3, as DNA: TGTGCCAGTAGTATATTTCACGGGTTCAACACTGAAGCTTTCTTT.

This clone was recorded only once. The gene calls are TRBV28 and TRBJ1-4; 8 bases map to TRBD1. The CDR3 is 15 residues long. V dropped 6 bases and J dropped 5; count of bases not matched to a gene: 8. The germline V gene has CDR1 MDHEN and CDR2 SYDVKM. The CDR3: CASRGTGGPNEKLFF. The CDR3 DNA follows: TGTGCCAGCAGAGGCACAGGGGGACCCAATGAAAAACTGTTTTTT.